Listed below are T cell receptor beta chains from one sample, sequenced in a study of T cells in Graves' hyperthyroidism and ophthalmopathy. MiXCR, run by TCRdb on the multiplex PCR reads, gives a single entry per CDR3 protein. The table records 600,000 to 750,000 distinct CDR3 sequences, roughly 17% of them present only once. Material for sequencing was blood. The receptors were sampled from a man aged 50-59 years with Graves' hyperthyroidism. CDR3s include the opening cysteine and the closing phenylalanine or tryptophan. Fields, in order: clone size, D gene, V gene, J gene, CDR3 length, CDR3 DNA, CDR3 protein. D genes are given only for firm matches. Some rows have no size entry. The others give once, few or many, or a class for an expanded clone.

many	NA	TRBV6-2/TRBV6-3	TRBJ1-1	12	TGTGCCAGCAGTTATTCTGACTCTGAAGCTTTCTTT	CASSYSDSEAFF
many	NA	TRBV6-1	TRBJ2-5	14	TGTGCCAGCCAGCAGGGCGGGACCTTAGAGACCCAGTACTTC	CASQQGGTLETQYF
NA	NA	TRBV7-9	TRBJ2-1	13	TGTGCCAGCAGCTTAACCCAGGACAATGAGCAGTTCTTC	CASSLTQDNEQFF
many	NA	TRBV29-1	TRBJ2-7	13	TGCAGCGTTGAAAAAACAAGGTCCAGGGAGCAGTACTTC	CSVEKTRSREQYF
NA	NA	TRBV19	TRBJ1-5	15	TGTGCCAGTAGTGCGCAGGGACTGCTGAATCAGCCCCAGCATTTT	CASSAQGLLNQPQHF
many	TRBD2	TRBV28	TRBJ2-3	17	TGTGCCAGCAGTCCCATTAGGGGCGGGAGGGCCTCAGATACGCAGTATTTT	CASSPIRGGRASDTQYF
few	NA	TRBV30	TRBJ1-1	15	TGTGCCTGGAGTCTCCTCGAGGGGCAACACACTGAAGCTTTCTTT	CAWSLLEGQHTEAFF
many	NA	TRBV30	TRBJ2-7	15	TGTGCCTGGAGTGTCCCCCCGGGACGGAGGTACGAGCAGTACTTC	CAWSVPPGRRYEQYF
many	NA	TRBV3-1	TRBJ2-3	14	TGTGCCAGCAGCCGATTGGTCAACACAGATACGCAGTATTTT	CASSRLVNTDTQYF
many	TRBD1	TRBV28	TRBJ1-6	15	TGTGCCAGCAGTGGAGGGACAGGGTTTAATTCACCCCTCCACTTT	CASSGGTGFNSPLHF
NA	NA	TRBV19	TRBJ1-4	15	TGTGCCAGTAGTATAGATCAAGGATCTAATGAAAAACTGTTTTTT	CASSIDQGSNEKLFF
NA	TRBD2	TRBV9	TRBJ2-1	15	TGTGCCAGCAGCGGGAGTACTAGCGGGAGTACGCCGCAGTTCTTC	CASSGSTSGSTPQFF
NA	TRBD2	TRBV11-3	TRBJ2-1	16	TGTGCCAGCAGCATCGGGGGGCTAGCGGGCCACAATGAGCAGTTCTTC	CASSIGGLAGHNEQFF
NA	NA	TRBV2	TRBJ2-7	13	TGTGCCAGCAGGGGTGGGTTGAGTTGGGAGCAGTACTTC	CASRGGLSWEQYF
NA	NA	TRBV20-1	TRBJ2-1	16	TGCAGTGCGGAACGACTTAAGCGGAGCTCCTACAATGAGCAGTTCTTC	CSAERLKRSSYNEQFF
NA	NA	TRBV28	TRBJ2-1	11	TGTGCCAGCCTCAGAAACAATGAGCAGTTCTTC	CASLRNNEQFF
NA	TRBD1	TRBV19	TRBJ2-7	16	TGTGCCAGTAGTATAGGCCCCCGGGACAGGTCCTACGAGCAGTACTTC	CASSIGPRDRSYEQYF
NA	NA	TRBV9	TRBJ2-7	18	TGTGCCAGCAGCGAAGGGGAAGGGTTAAAATCTGGTTTCTACGAGCAGTACTTC	CASSEGEGLKSGFYEQYF
NA	NA	TRBV6-2/TRBV6-3	TRBJ1-6	15	TGTGCCAGCAGTTACGGGCAGGGTTGGGTTTCACCCCTCCACTTT	CASSYGQGWVSPLHF
many	NA	TRBV6-5	TRBJ2-2	15	TGTGCCAGCAGTTACCCGGGGATTCGGGCCGGGGAGCTGTTTTTT	CASSYPGIRAGELFF
many	NA	TRBV3-1	TRBJ2-7	14	TGTGCCAGCAGCCAAGATTCCGGACTCTACGAGCAGTACTTC	CASSQDSGLYEQYF
many	NA	TRBV20-1	TRBJ2-1	15	TGCAGTGCTACGTTGCGGGCTAGCTCCTACAATGAGCAGTTCTTC	CSATLRASSYNEQFF
many	NA	TRBV27	TRBJ1-1	14	TGTGCCAGCAGAAACAGGGCTTCGAACACTGAAGCTTTCTTT	CASRNRASNTEAFF
few	NA	TRBV19	TRBJ2-1	13	TGTGCCAGTAGTATCCTAAGGGCCAATGAGCAGTTCTTC	CASSILRANEQFF
NA	NA	TRBV30	TRBJ2-2	15	TGTGCCTGGAGTAGGAATCCCGGGGGCACCGGGGAGCTGTTTTTT	CAWSRNPGGTGELFF
NA	TRBD2	TRBV6-2/TRBV6-3	TRBJ2-1	15	TGTGCCAGCAGTTACGAGGGGAGGGAGTACAATGAGCAGTTCTTC	CASSYEGREYNEQFF
once	NA	TRBV13	TRBJ2-1	13	TGTGCCAGCAGCCAACTCACCGTAAATGAGCAGTTCTTC	CASSQLTVNEQFF
many	NA	TRBV28	TRBJ2-7	13	TGTGCCAGCAGTTTTGGGGAAGGGGAAGAGCAGTACTTC	CASSFGEGEEQYF
NA	TRBD2	TRBV28	TRBJ2-1	16	TGTGCCAGCAGGTACCCTAGCGGGAGGAAGTACAATGAGCAGTTCTTC	CASRYPSGRKYNEQFF
many	NA	TRBV3-1	TRBJ2-1	17	TGTGCCAGCAGCCAAGTTACGGTAGCCCACTCCTACAATGAGCAGTTCTTC	CASSQVTVAHSYNEQFF
many	TRBD1	TRBV27	TRBJ2-7	14	TGTGCCAGCAGTTGGAGGGGACAGGGCTACGAGCAGTACTTC	CASSWRGQGYEQYF
few	NA	TRBV27	TRBJ2-5	13	TGTGCCAGCAGTTTAGAGGGAGTGGAGACCCAGTACTTC	CASSLEGVETQYF
many	NA	TRBV12-3/TRBV12-4	TRBJ2-2	16	TGTGCCAGCAGTCCTACCGGGACTCCGTCGACCGGGGAGCTGTTTTTT	CASSPTGTPSTGELFF
many	TRBD1	TRBV7-9	TRBJ2-7	16	TGTGCCAGCAGCTTAATTCCTGTTCGGGACAGCTACGAGCAGTACTTC	CASSLIPVRDSYEQYF
few	NA	TRBV19	TRBJ1-6	13	TGTGCCAGTAGTATAAGCGATTCTTCACCCCTCCACTTT	CASSISDSSPLHF
NA	TRBD1	TRBV19	TRBJ1-5	15	TGTGCCAGTAGTCAACAGGGGGGGGCCAATCAGCCCCAGCATTTT	CASSQQGGANQPQHF
many	NA	TRBV2	TRBJ1-3	16	TGTGCCAGCACCGAGCGGGGGCGAGGCGTTGGAAACACCATATATTTT	CASTERGRGVGNTIYF
NA	TRBD1	TRBV4-2	TRBJ2-5	15	TGTGCCAGCAGCCCCCGGGCAGGGGGTGGAGAGATCCAGTACTTC	CASSPRAGGGEIQYF
NA	TRBD1	TRBV2	TRBJ2-2	16	TGTGCCAGCAGTGAAGAAGGGACAGGGCACACCGGGGAGCTGTTTTTT	CASSEEGTGHTGELFF
many	NA	TRBV3-1	TRBJ1-2	15	TGTGCCAGCAGCCAAGCAACGGGGGCGAACTATGGCTACACCTTC	CASSQATGANYGYTF
many	NA	TRBV28	TRBJ1-1	15	TGTGCCAGCAATGCCCCCCCCACGCGGAACACTGAAGCTTTCTTT	CASNAPPTRNTEAFF
NA	NA	TRBV6-5	TRBJ1-3	14	TGTGCCAGCAGTTCTGGCGCCTCAGGAAACACCATATATTTT	CASSSGASGNTIYF
many	TRBD1	TRBV6-2/TRBV6-3	TRBJ1-2	15	TGTGCTAGCAGTTCTCTCCGACAGGGCAACTATGGCTACACCTTC	CASSSLRQGNYGYTF
NA	NA	TRBV27	TRBJ2-3	16	TGTGCCAGCAGTGCCTATCCTCAATTGAGTACAGATACGCAGTATTTT	CASSAYPQLSTDTQYF
few	NA	TRBV20-1	TRBJ2-7	12	TGCAGTGCTGGAGGCCTTCGCCGCGAGCAGTACTTC	CSAGGLRREQYF
few	NA	TRBV6-1	TRBJ2-7	14	TGTGCCAGCAGTTCGACCTCAACTACCTACGAGCAGTACTTC	CASSSTSTTYEQYF
few	NA	TRBV6-2/TRBV6-3	TRBJ1-4	14	TGTGCCAGCACCAACGGACAGAGAAATGAAAAACTGTTTTTT	CASTNGQRNEKLFF
many	TRBD1	TRBV2	TRBJ1-5	16	TGTGCCAGCAGTGAGATGATCGGACAGGGCAATCAGCCCCAGCATTTT	CASSEMIGQGNQPQHF
NA	NA	TRBV6-5	TRBJ2-1	14	TGTGCCAGCAGTTACGAGGGGATGAAGGTTGAGCAGTTCTTC	CASSYEGMKVEQFF
few	NA	TRBV28	TRBJ1-1	13	TGTGCCTACGCCGGGCAAGCGGACACTGAAGCTTTCTTT	CAYAGQADTEAFF
few	TRBD2	TRBV7-2	TRBJ2-7	16	TGTGCCAGCAGGGAACGGACTAGCGGGATGGTATACGAGCAGTACTTC	CASRERTSGMVYEQYF
many	TRBD2	TRBV7-2	TRBJ2-3	17	TGTGCCAGCAGCTACAGGACTAGCGGGACTAGCACAGATACGCAGTATTTT	CASSYRTSGTSTDTQYF
NA	TRBD1	TRBV3-1	TRBJ1-2	16	TGTGCCAGCAGCAAGTTCACAGGGGCGGCTAACTATGGCTACACCTTC	CASSKFTGAANYGYTF
few	NA	TRBV20-1	TRBJ2-1	12	TGCAGTGCTCGTGTTCTACTCAATGAGCAGTTCTTC	CSARVLLNEQFF
many	TRBD1	TRBV12-3/TRBV12-4	TRBJ2-3	16	TGTGCCAGCAGCCCCGGACGACAGGGGGTGAAAGATACGCAGTATTTT	CASSPGRQGVKDTQYF
few	NA	TRBV24-1	TRBJ2-4	16	TGTGCCACCAGTGATTTAAGAACAGGCCAACAGGGCATTCAGTACTTC	CATSDLRTGQQGIQYF
many	NA	TRBV27	TRBJ1-5	13	TGTGCCAGCAGCCTAGCCAGGGAACAGCCCCAGCATTTT	CASSLAREQPQHF
many	NA	TRBV5-1	TRBJ2-1	14	NA	CASILDRDQGEQFF
NA	TRBD2	TRBV5-4	TRBJ2-1	16	TGTGCCAGCAGCCTTGAGACTAGCGTCTCCTACAATGAGCAGTTCTTC	CASSLETSVSYNEQFF
NA	NA	TRBV4-1	TRBJ2-7	15	TGCGCCAGCAGCCAGGGGACCACCTGGGGAGACGAGCAGTACTTC	CASSQGTTWGDEQYF